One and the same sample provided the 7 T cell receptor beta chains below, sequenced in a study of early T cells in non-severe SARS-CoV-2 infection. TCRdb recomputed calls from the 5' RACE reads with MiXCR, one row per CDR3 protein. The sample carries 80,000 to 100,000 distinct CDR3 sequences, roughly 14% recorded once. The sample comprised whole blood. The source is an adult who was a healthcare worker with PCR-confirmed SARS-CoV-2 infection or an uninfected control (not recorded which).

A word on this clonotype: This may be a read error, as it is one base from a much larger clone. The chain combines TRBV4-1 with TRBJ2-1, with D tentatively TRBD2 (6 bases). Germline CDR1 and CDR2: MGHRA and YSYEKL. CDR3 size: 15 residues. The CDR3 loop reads CSSSQDGEEWNEQFF. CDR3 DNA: TGCTCCAGCAGCCAAGACGGGGAGGAATGGAATGAGCAGTTCTTC.

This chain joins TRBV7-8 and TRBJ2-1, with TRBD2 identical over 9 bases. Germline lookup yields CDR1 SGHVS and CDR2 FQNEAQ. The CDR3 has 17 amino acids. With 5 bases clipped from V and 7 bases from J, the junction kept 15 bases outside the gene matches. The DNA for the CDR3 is TGTGCCAGCAGCCCCTATGTGGGCGGGAGGGCTCGTAATGAGCAGTTCTTC. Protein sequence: CASSPYVGGRARNEQFF.

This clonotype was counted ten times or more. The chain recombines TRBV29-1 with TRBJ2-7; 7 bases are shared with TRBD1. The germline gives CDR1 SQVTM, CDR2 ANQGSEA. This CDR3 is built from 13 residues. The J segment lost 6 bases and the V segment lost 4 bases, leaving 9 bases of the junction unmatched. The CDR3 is CSVVQGVWGEQYF. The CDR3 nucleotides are TGCAGCGTTGTGCAGGGGGTATGGGGCGAGCAGTACTTC.

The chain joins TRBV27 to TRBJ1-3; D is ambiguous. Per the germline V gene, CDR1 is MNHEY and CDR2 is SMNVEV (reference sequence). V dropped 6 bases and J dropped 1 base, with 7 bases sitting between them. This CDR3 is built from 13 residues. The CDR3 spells CASSPRSGNTIYF. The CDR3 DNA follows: TGTGCCAGCAGCCCTAGATCTGGAAACACCATATATTTT.

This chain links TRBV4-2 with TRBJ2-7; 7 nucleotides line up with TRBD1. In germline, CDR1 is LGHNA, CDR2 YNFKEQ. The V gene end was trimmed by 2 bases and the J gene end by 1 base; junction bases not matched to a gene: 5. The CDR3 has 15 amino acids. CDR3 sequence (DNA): TGTGCCAGCAGCCAATCCCGGGACAGTTCCTACGAGCAGTACTTC. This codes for CASSQSRDSSYEQYF.

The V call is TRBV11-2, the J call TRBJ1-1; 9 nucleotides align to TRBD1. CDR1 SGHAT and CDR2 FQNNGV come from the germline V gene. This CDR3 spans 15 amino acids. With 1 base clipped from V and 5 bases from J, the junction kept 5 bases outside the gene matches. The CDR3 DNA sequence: TGTGCCAGCAGCTTAGCGGGACAGGGAGGAACTGAAGCTTTCTTT. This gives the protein CASSLAGQGGTEAFF. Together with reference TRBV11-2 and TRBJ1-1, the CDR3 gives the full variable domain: EAGVAQSPRYKIIEKRQSVAFWCNPISGHATLYWYQQILGQGPKLLIQFQNNGVVDDSQLPKDRFSAERLKGVDSTLKIQPAKLEDSAVYLCASSLAGQGGTEAFFGQGTRLTVV.

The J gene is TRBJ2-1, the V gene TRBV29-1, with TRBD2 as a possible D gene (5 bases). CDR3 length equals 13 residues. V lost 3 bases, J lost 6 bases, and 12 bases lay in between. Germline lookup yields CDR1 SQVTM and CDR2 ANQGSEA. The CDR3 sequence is CSVDPTGVNEQFF. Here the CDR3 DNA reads TGCAGCGTTGACCCTACCGGGGTCAATGAGCAGTTCTTC.